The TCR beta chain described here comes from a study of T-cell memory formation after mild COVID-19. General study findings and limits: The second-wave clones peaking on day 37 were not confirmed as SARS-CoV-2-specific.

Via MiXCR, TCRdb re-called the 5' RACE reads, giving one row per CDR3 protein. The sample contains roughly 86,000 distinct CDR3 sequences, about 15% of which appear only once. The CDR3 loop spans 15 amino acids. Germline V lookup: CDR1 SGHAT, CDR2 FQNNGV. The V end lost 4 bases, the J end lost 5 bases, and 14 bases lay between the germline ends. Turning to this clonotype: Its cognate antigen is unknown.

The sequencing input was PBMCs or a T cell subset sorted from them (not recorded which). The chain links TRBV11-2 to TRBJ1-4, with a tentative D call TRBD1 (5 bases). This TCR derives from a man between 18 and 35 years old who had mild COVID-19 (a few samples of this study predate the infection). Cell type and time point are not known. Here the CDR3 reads CASSWEGEENEKLFF. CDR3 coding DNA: TGTGCCAGCAGCTGGGAAGGGGAGGAAAATGAAAAACTGTTTTTT.